The 19 T cell receptor beta chains listed next were all sequenced from one sample in a study of T cell repertoires in cytomegalovirus infection (dated by TCRdb to the late 2010s). The listed sequencing device is Illumina HiSeq 1500. TCRdb cleaned the public reads at Q25 with fastp, built clones with MiXCR and kept in-frame beta chains. Each entry merges the rows of one CDR3 protein and shows their most common DNA and genes. The sample records approximately 240,000 distinct CDR3 sequences, 12% of which are singletons. The ten largest clonotypes hold approximately 1.6% of the sample. Sequencing was carried out using PBMCs. The receptors were sampled from a human donor in good health (CMV status not recorded). Some clones in this sample may be carry-over from other donors' samples.

In its sample, this clonotype was seen many times. The genes are TRBV7-2 and TRBJ1-2; D is ambiguous. The CDR3 contains 15 residues. Trimming shortened V by 5 bases and J by 2 bases, and 15 bases separated the two germline ends. CDR1 is SGHTA, CDR2 FQGNSA, per germline. The CDR3 DNA follows: TGTGCCAGCAGCGTTCTCATAGCGGGGAACTATGGCTACACCTTC. Its protein product is CASSVLIAGNYGYTF. The full variable domain, in which reference TRBV7-2 and TRBJ1-2 provide the parts outside the CDR3, is GAGVSQSPSNKVTEKGKDVELRCDPISGHTALYWYRQSLGQGLEFLIYFQGNSAPDKSGLPSDRFSAERTGGSVSTLTIQRTQQEDSAVYLCASSVLIAGNYGYTFGSGTRLTVV.

This clonotype has ten or more counts. V gene TRBV7-9 combines with J gene TRBJ1-2; unclear D gene. The V gene lost 4 bases and the J gene lost 3 bases, with 15 bases spanning the gap. Germline CDR1 is SEHNR and CDR2 is FQNEAQ (reference sequence). The CDR3 extends over 15 amino acids. CDR3 in amino acids: CASSSLLTSDYGYTF. The CDR3 nucleotides are TGTGCCAGCAGCTCCTTATTGACAAGCGACTATGGCTACACCTTC.

The chain joins TRBV7-9 to TRBJ2-7, with D perhaps TRBD1 (5 bases). V was trimmed by 5 bases and J by 6 bases, leaving 17 bases between them. This CDR3 comprises 14 residues. Germline-derived CDR1 and CDR2 are SEHNR and FQNEAQ (reference sequence). In DNA form, the CDR3 reads TGTGCCAGCAGCAACCGGCCTTTAACAGGCGAGCAGTACTTC. Protein: CASSNRPLTGEQYF.

The table lists this clonotype with many counts. This chain links TRBV7-2 with TRBJ2-2; 7 bases line up with TRBD2. The ends lost 5 bases at V and 3 bases at J; junction bases unmatched: 15. The CDR3 consists of 18 residues. CDR1 and CDR2 from the germline V gene are SGHTA and FQGNSA. The CDR3 here is CASSPGSRSGEYTGELFF. The CDR3 region has the DNA TGTGCCAGCAGCCCAGGTTCTAGAAGCGGGGAGTACACCGGGGAGCTGTTTTTT.

The sample holds many counts of this clonotype. J is TRBJ2-1 and V is TRBV7-9; D unclear. From germline, CDR1 is SEHNR and CDR2 FQNEAQ (reference sequence). V lost 1 base and J lost 5, with 9 bases in between. This CDR3 contains 14 residues. The CDR3 DNA follows: TGTGCCAGCAGCTTAGGATCCCTCCACAATGAGCAGTTCTTC. Amino acids: CASSLGSLHNEQFF.

This clonotype was observed at least ten times. The gene calls are TRBV6-1 and TRBJ2-7; D perhaps matches TRBD1 (6 bases). This CDR3 is 14 amino acids long. The V gene lost 8 bases and the J gene lost 2 bases, with 16 bases spanning the gap. Germline V gene lookup returns CDR1 MNHNS and CDR2 SASEGT. The CDR3 loop is CASGSGGTAYEQYF. CDR3 DNA: TGTGCCAGCGGGAGTGGGGGCACAGCCTACGAGCAGTACTTC.

The sample holds a few counts of this clonotype. The chain joins TRBV29-1 to TRBJ2-7; the match to TRBD1 covers 7 bases. The V gene's germline CDR1 is SQVTM and CDR2 ANQGSEA. J lost 2 bases, V lost 6 bases, and 4 bases had no gene match. This CDR3 region has 12 residues. CDR3 sequence: CSVGQVPYEQYF. As DNA, the CDR3 is TGCAGCGTCGGACAGGTCCCCTACGAGCAGTACTTC.

This clonotype was detected only a few times. The genes are TRBV4-3 and TRBJ1-2, with D perhaps matching TRBD1 (5 bases). V shed 7 bases and J shed 7 bases, with 16 bases lying between them. Germline-derived CDR1 and CDR2 are LGHNA and YSLEER. This CDR3 has 13 amino acids. The CDR3 DNA is TGCGCCAGCACCTTAAAGGGGTCTGGTGGCTACACCTTC. Translating it yields CASTLKGSGGYTF.

Many counts were recorded for this clonotype. V usage is TRBV7-2 and J usage is TRBJ2-5, with D tentatively TRBD2 (5 bases). The CDR3 sequence is 14 residues long. From germline, CDR1 is SGHTA and CDR2 FQGNSA. V was trimmed by 3 bases and J by 7 bases, leaving 15 bases between them. CDR3 coding DNA: TGTGCCAGCAGCTTCACCGGGGTCCCGGGGACCCAGTACTTC. This sequence encodes CASSFTGVPGTQYF.

The rearrangement uses TRBV6-2 or TRBV6-3 and TRBJ2-7; D not certain. The ends were cut back, 2 bases at V and 0 bases at J, with 11 bases in the middle. The CDR3 consists of 15 residues. Germline CDR1 is MNHEY and CDR2 is SVGEGT. Written as DNA, the CDR3 is TGTGCCAGCAGTTACGAGACGGTCGCCTCCTACGAGCAGTACTTC. Protein: CASSYETVASYEQYF.

Turning to this clonotype: One base away lies a much larger clone, so this may be a sequencing read error. The chain links TRBV4-1 to TRBJ1-4; D not resolved. The V gene's germline CDR1 is MGHRA and CDR2 YSYEKL. The CDR3 has 15 residues. In DNA, the CDR3 is TGCGCCAGCGGCCAAGAAGGTAGACTTAATGAAAAACTGTTTTTT. It specifies CASGQEGRLNEKLFF.

V usage is TRBV7-2 and J usage is TRBJ2-1, with 9 nucleotides matching TRBD1. The J segment lost 8 bases and the V segment lost 5 bases, leaving 10 bases of the junction unmatched. Germline V gene lookup returns CDR1 SGHTA and CDR2 FQGNSA. The CDR3 runs 15 residues. The CDR3 DNA sequence: TGTGCCAGCAGCCAAAACAGGGGGCAAGGCCATGAGCAGTTCTTC. This sequence encodes CASSQNRGQGHEQFF.

This chain joins TRBV6-2 or TRBV6-3 and TRBJ2-7; D is perhaps TRBD1 or TRBD2 (6 bases each). The CDR3 loop spans 16 amino acids. With 0 bases removed from V and 0 bases from J, the gap between germline ends came to 12 bases. Germline loops: CDR1 MNHEY, CDR2 SVGEGT. The CDR3 DNA follows: TGTGCCAGCAGTTACTCGGTCGGGGGCGCCTCCTACGAGCAGTACTTC. It yields the protein CASSYSVGGASYEQYF.

In this sample, this clonotype turned up many times. The gene calls are TRBV7-6 and TRBJ2-7; D remains unclear. The germline V gene has CDR1 SGHVS and CDR2 FNYEAQ. V shed 1 base and J shed 3 bases, with 10 bases lying between them. The CDR3 runs to 14 residues. CDR3 nucleotides: TGTGCCAGCAGCTTAGGTCCGGCTAACTACGAGCAGTACTTC. It translates to CASSLGPANYEQYF. The variable domain in full, completed from reference TRBV7-6 and TRBJ2-7, reads GAGVSQSPRYKVTKRGQDVALRCDPISGHVSLYWYRQALGQGPEFLTYFNYEAQQDKSGLPNDRFSAERPEGSISTLTIQRTEQRDSAMYRCASSLGPANYEQYFGPGTRLTVT.

This chain links TRBV28 with TRBJ2-7, with TRBD1 as a possible D gene (6 bases). The CDR3 loop spans 12 amino acids. CDR1 is MDHEN, CDR2 SYDVKM, per germline. Trimming removed 8 bases from V and 4 bases from J, with 12 bases in between. This chain's CDR3 is CASGDTLYEQYF. The CDR3 DNA sequence: TGTGCCAGCGGGGACACCCTTTACGAGCAGTACTTC.

This clonotype has only a few counts. The V and J genes are TRBV20-1 and TRBJ2-5, with TRBD1 as a possible D gene (5 bases). CDR3 length equals 16 residues. The V end lost 1 base, the J end lost 1 base, and 16 bases lay between the germline ends. Germline assignment: CDR1 DFQATT and CDR2 SNEGSKA (reference sequence). The CDR3 region has the DNA TGCAGTGCTAGAGGAAAGTCTGGCAGGGCCCAAGAGACCCAGTACTTC. Its translation: CSARGKSGRAQETQYF.

This clonotype was counted a few times. J is TRBJ2-1 and V is TRBV19, with D perhaps matching TRBD2 (5 bases). V was pared by 2 bases and J by 7 bases, with 18 bases between. CDR1 and CDR2 (germline): LNHDA, SQIVND (reference sequence). This CDR3 contains 16 residues. The CDR3 loop reads CASSIYPGVGKNEQFF. The DNA for the CDR3 is TGTGCCAGTAGTATATACCCCGGGGTCGGGAAAAATGAGCAGTTCTTC.

This clonotype was seen ten or more times. The rearrangement links TRBV7-2 to TRBJ1-5; 9 bases agree with TRBD1. V dropped 1 base and J dropped 6; count of bases not matched to a gene: 10. Per the germline V gene, CDR1 is SGHTA and CDR2 is FQGNSA. The CDR3 has 17 residues. CDR3 nucleotides: TGTGCCAGCAGCTTAGTGGGGACAGGGCCGGTCGGTCAGCCCCAGCATTTT. It codes for CASSLVGTGPVGQPQHF.

This clonotype was counted ten times or more. The chain uses TRBV6-2 or TRBV6-3 and TRBJ2-2; D unclear. The germline CDR1 and CDR2 sequences are MNHEY and SVGEGT. The CDR3 extends over 16 amino acids. V lost 3 bases, J lost 0 bases, and 11 bases lay in between. The CDR3 spells CASSYRGRPNTGELFF. The DNA for the CDR3 is TGTGCCAGCAGTTATAGAGGCAGGCCGAACACCGGGGAGCTGTTTTTT.